This is a list of T cell receptor beta chains from one sample in a study of CD8+ T cells in alopecia areata. Profiled with immunoSEQ multiplex PCR; TCRdb holds only in-frame clones, not every one. The sample holds some 150,000 clones; 85% to 90% are singletons and the top ten take around 13%. This material consisted of CD8+ T cells sorted from blood, taken at week 4, from a patient treated with tofacitinib. These TCRs come from a human donor with alopecia areata. Each CDR3 is given with its conserved first and last residue. Fields, in order: J gene, clone size, V gene, D gene, CDR3 DNA, CDR3 protein. D genes are given only for firm matches. Not every row has a clone size; where given, it reads once, few, many or a size class.

TRBJ1-2 - TRBV27 TRBD1 TGTGCCAGCAGTCCGGACAGGGCGGGAGGCTACACCTTC CASSPDRAGGYTF
TRBJ2-1 - TRBV11-2 TRBD2 TGTGCCAGCACCAGACTAGCGGGAGGGTCCTACAATGAGCAGTTCTTC CASTRLAGGSYNEQFF
TRBJ2-7 - TRBV7-7 - TGTGCCAGCAGCCCCAGTGGGGGGCCGACCTACGAGCAGTACTTC CASSPSGGPTYEQYF
TRBJ2-7 - TRBV13 TRBD1 TGTGCCAGCAGCTGGAGGACAGGGGGCGGCGAGCAGTACTTC CASSWRTGGGEQYF
TRBJ1-2 - TRBV27 TRBD1 TGTGCCAGCAGTTTTTCGGGACAGGGAAATGGCTACACCTTC CASSFSGQGNGYTF
TRBJ1-2 - TRBV4-1 - TGCGCCAGCAGCCAAGTTGACGGTGGCTACACCTTC CASSQVDGGYTF
TRBJ2-7 - TRBV29-1 TRBD2 TGCAGCGTTAATGGGGGGGGCGAGCAGTACTTC CSVNGGGEQYF
TRBJ2-2 - TRBV7-9 TRBD1 TGTGCCAGCAGCTCCAGAGACAGGGGGCCCGGGGAGCTGTTTTTT CASSSRDRGPGELFF
TRBJ2-2 - TRBV30 TRBD2 TGTGCCTGGAGTTGGGGCCCCGGGACTAGCGGAAATCTATCGAACACCGGGGAGCTGTTTTTT CAWSWGPGTSGNLSNTGELFF
TRBJ2-1 - TRBV27 - TGTGCCAGCAGTTTCCCCAACAATGAGCAGTTCTTC CASSFPNNEQFF
TRBJ2-7 - TRBV30 TRBD2 TGTGCCTGGACCCCAAGCAGAGCGGGGTTAGGAGTCTACGAGCAGTACTTC CAWTPSRAGLGVYEQYF
TRBJ1-5 - TRBV6-5 - TGTGCCAGCAGGTTAGGGGAACTCCAGCCCCAGCATTTT CASRLGELQPQHF
TRBJ2-7 - TRBV9 TRBD2 TGTGCCAGCAGCGTAGGCGGAGGACTAGCGGGATCCTACGAGCAGTACTTC CASSVGGGLAGSYEQYF
TRBJ2-7 once TRBV19 - TGTGCCAGTAGTATATTTCAGGGAACCTACGAGCAGTACTTC CASSIFQGTYEQYF
TRBJ2-7 - TRBV7-9 - TGTGCCAGCAGCCCTAAGACTGAGTGGGAGCAGTACTTC CASSPKTEWEQYF
TRBJ2-7 - TRBV6-5 TRBD1 TGTGCCAGCAGTTACCCCGGACAGGACTCCTCCTACGAGCAGTACTTC CASSYPGQDSSYEQYF
TRBJ2-3 - TRBV4-1 - TGCGCCAGCAGCCAAAAGGAGGGAGACGCAGATACGCAGTATTTT CASSQKEGDADTQYF
TRBJ1-2 - TRBV4-1 - TGCGCCAGCAGCCTGAGGACAGCCTCGGACTATGGCTACACCTTC CASSLRTASDYGYTF
TRBJ2-7 - TRBV29-1 - TGCAGCGTTGTAGGGGGGCCCCGGAGCTTGTACGAGCAGTACTTC CSVVGGPRSLYEQYF
TRBJ2-7 - TRBV4-1 - TGCGCCAGCAGCCAAGGAGTTTCATACGAGCAGTACTTC CASSQGVSYEQYF
TRBJ2-1 - TRBV29-1 - TGCAGCGTTGAAAAGGGCGGGACAGACTACAATGAGCAGTTCTTC CSVEKGGTDYNEQFF
TRBJ2-1 - TRBV29-1 - TGCAGCGTTTTCCGGGACAATGAGCAGTTCTTC CSVFRDNEQFF